This TCR beta chain was profiled in a study of blood T cell repertoires in COVID-19. Some clones are missing from TCRdb's copy, which holds only in-frame ones; the method was immunoSEQ multiplex PCR. The sample records about 200,000 clones, 86% being singletons. The junction had 6 bases not matched to a gene; V was cut back by 2 bases and J by 0 bases. Germline V lookup: CDR1 MNHNS, CDR2 SASEGT. The CDR3 contains 16 residues. V and J are TRBV6-1 and TRBJ1-1, with 7 bases that match TRBD1. The sequencing sample was made of peripheral blood. The sequence came from an older woman with acute or convalescent COVID-19. The CDR3 sequence is CASSERTGFMNTEAFF. The CDR3 DNA reads TGTGCCAGCAGTGAAAGGACAGGTTTTATGAACACTGAAGCTTTCTTT.